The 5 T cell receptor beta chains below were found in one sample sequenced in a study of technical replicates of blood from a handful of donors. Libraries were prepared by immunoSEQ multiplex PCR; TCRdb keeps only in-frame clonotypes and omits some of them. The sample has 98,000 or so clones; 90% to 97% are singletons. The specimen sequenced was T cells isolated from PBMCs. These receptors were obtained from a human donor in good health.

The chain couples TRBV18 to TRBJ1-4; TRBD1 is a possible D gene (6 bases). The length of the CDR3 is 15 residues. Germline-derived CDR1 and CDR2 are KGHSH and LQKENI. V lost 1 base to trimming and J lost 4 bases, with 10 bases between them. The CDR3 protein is CASSPRGQINEKLFF. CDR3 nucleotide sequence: TGTGCCAGCTCACCACGGGGACAAATTAATGAAAAACTGTTTTTT.

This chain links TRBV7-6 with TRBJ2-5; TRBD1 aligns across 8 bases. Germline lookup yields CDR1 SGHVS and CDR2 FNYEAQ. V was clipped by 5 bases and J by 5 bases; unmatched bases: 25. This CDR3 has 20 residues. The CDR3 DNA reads TGTGCCAGCAGCCCGAACAGTCCCTCAAGGACAGGGCTTTTTAGGGAGACCCAGTACTTC. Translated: CASSPNSPSRTGLFRETQYF.

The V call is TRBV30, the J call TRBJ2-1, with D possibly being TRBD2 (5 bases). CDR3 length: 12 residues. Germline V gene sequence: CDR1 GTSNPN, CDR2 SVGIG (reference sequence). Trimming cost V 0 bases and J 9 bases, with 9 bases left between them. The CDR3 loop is CAWSVAASEQFF. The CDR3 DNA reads TGTGCCTGGAGTGTAGCGGCTAGTGAGCAGTTCTTC.

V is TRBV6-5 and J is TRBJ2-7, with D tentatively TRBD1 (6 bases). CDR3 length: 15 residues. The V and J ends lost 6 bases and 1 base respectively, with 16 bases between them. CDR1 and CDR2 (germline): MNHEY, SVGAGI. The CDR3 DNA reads TGTGCCAGCAGGCCCACAGGGATGGCGTCCTACGAGCAGTACTTC. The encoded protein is CASRPTGMASYEQYF.

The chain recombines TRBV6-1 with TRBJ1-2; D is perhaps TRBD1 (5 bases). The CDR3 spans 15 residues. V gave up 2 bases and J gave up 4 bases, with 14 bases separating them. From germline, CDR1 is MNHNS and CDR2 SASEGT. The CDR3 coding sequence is TGTGCCAGCAGTGAATCCCTCGGGGGTCCCTATGGCTACACCTTC. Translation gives CASSESLGGPYGYTF.